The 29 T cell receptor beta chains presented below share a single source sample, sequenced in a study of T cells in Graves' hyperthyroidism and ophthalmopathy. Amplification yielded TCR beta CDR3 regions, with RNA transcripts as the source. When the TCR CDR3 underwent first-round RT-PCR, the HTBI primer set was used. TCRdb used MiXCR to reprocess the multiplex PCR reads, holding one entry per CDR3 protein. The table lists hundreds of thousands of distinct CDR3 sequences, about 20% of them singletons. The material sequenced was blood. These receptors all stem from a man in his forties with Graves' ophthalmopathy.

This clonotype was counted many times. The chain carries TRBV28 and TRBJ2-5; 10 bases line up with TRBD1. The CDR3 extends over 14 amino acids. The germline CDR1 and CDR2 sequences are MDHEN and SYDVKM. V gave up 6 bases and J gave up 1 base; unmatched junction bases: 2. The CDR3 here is CASRDRGAQETQYF. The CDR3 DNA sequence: TGTGCCAGCAGGGACAGGGGGGCCCAAGAGACCCAGTACTTC. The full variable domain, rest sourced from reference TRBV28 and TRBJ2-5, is DVKVTQSSRYLVKRTGEKVFLECVQDMDHENMFWYRQDPGLGLRLIYFSYDVKMKEKGDIPEGYSVSREKKERFSLILESASTNQTSMYLCASRDRGAQETQYFGPGTRLLVL.

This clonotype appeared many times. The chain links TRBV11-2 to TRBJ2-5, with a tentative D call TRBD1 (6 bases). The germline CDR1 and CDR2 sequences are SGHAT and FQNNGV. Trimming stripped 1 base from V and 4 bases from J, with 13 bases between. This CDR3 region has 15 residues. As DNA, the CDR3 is TGTGCCAGCAGCTTAGCAGGGGAATGGCGAGAGACCCAGTACTTC. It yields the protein CASSLAGEWRETQYF.

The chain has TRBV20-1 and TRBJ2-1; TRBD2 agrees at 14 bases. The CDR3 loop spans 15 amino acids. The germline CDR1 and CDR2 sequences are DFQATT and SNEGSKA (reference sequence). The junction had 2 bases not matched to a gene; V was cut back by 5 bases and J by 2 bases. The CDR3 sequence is CSARTSGRTYNEQFF. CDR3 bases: TGCAGTGCTCGGACTAGCGGGAGGACCTACAATGAGCAGTTCTTC.

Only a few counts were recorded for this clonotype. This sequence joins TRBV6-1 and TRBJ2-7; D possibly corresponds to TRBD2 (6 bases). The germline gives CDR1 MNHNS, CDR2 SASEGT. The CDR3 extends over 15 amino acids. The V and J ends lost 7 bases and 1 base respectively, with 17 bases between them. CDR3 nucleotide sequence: TGTGCCAGCACCGCAGTGGGGGGTATATCCTACGAGCAGTACTTC. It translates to CASTAVGGISYEQYF.

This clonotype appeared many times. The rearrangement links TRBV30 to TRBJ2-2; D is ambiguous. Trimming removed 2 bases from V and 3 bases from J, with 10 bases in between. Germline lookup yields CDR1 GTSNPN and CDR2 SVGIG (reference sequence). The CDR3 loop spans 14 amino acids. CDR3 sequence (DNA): TGTGCCTGGAGTTTCCGTCCCCACACCGGGGAGCTGTTTTTT. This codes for CAWSFRPHTGELFF. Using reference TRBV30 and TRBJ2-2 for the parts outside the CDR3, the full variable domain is SQTIHQWPATLVQPVGSPLSLECTVEGTSNPNLYWYRQAAGRGLQLLFYSVGIGQISSEVPQNLSASRPQDRQFILSSKKLLLSDSGFYLCAWSFRPHTGELFFGEGSRLTVL.

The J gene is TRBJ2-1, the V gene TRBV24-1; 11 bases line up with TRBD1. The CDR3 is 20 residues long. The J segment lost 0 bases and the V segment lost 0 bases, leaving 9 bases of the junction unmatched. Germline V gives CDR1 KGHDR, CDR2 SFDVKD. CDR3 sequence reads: CATSDLHGRDRGVSYNEQFF. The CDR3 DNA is TGTGCCACCAGTGATTTGCATGGACGGGACAGGGGGGTCTCCTACAATGAGCAGTTCTTC.

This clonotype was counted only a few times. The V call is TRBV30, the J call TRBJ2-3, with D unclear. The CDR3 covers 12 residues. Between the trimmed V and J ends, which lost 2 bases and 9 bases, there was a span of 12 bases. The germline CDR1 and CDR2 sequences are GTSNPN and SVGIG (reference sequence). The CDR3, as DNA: TGTGCCTGGAGTACACAAGGAGACACGCAGTATTTT. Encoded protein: CAWSTQGDTQYF.

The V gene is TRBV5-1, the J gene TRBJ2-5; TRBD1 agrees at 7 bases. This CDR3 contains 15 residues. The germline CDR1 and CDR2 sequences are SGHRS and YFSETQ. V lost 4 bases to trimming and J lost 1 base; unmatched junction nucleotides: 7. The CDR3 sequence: CASSDMGQSQETQYF. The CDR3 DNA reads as TGCGCCAGCAGCGATATGGGACAGAGCCAAGAGACCCAGTACTTC.

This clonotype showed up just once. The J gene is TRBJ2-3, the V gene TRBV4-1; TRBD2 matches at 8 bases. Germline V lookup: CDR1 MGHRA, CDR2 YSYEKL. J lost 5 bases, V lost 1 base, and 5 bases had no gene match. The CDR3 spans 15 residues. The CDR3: CASSQGGGPIDTQYF. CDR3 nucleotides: TGCGCCAGCAGCCAAGGCGGGGGGCCTATAGATACGCAGTATTTT.

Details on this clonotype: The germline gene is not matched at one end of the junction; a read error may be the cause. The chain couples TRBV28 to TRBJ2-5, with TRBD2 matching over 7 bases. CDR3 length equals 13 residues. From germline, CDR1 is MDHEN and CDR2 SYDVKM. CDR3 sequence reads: CASSGLDQEAQYF. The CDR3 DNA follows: TGTGCCAGCAGCGGACTAGACCAAGAGGCCCAGTACTTC.

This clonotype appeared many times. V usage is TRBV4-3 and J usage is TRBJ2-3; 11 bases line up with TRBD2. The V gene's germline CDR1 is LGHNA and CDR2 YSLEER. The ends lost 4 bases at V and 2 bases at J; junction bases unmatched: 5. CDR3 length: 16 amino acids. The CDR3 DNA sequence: TGCGCCAGCAGCCGCGGGACTAGCGGTTACACAGATACGCAGTATTTT. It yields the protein CASSRGTSGYTDTQYF.

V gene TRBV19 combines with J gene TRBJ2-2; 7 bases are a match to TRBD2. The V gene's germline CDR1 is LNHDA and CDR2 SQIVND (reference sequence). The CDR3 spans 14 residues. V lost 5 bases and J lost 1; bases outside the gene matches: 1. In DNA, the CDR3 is TGTGCCAGTAGTCTAGCGGAGAACACCGGGGAGCTGTTTTTT. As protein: CASSLAENTGELFF.

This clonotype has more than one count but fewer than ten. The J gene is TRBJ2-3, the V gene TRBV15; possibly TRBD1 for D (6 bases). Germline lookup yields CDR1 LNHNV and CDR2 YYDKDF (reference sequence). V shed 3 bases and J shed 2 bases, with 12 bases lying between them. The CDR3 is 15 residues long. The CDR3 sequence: CATSRITGFTDTQYF. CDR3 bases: TGTGCCACCAGCAGGATCACAGGGTTCACAGATACGCAGTATTTT.

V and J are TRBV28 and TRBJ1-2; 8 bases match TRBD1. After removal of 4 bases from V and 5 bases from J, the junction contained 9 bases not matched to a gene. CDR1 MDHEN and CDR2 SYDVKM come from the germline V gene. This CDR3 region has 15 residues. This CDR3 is CASSSQGAGGYGYTF. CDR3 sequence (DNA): TGTGCCAGCAGTTCGCAGGGGGCGGGGGGGTATGGCTACACCTTC.

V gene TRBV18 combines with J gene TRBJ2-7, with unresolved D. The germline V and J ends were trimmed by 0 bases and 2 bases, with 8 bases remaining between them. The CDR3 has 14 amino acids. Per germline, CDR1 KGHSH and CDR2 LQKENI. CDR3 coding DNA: TGTGCCAGCTCACCACCAGGTCTGACCTACGAGCAGTACTTC. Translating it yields CASSPPGLTYEQYF.

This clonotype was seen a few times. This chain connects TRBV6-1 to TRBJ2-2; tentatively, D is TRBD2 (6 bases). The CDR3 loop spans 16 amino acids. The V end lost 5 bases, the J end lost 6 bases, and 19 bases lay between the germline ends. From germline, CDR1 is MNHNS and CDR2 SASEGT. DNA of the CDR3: TGTGCCAGCAGTTCCCTCCTGGCGGGAAGACCCGGGGAGCTGTTTTTT. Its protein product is CASSSLLAGRPGELFF.

CDR3 sequence reads: CASSASRGANEKLFF. CDR3 in DNA: TGTGCCAGCAGCGCATCCAGGGGAGCTAATGAAAAACTGTTTTTT. The J gene is TRBJ1-4, the V gene TRBV2; TRBD1 might be the D (6 bases). The CDR3 loop spans 15 amino acids. V lost 6 bases and J lost 3, with 14 bases in between. CDR1 is SNHLY and CDR2 is FYNNEI in the germline V gene.

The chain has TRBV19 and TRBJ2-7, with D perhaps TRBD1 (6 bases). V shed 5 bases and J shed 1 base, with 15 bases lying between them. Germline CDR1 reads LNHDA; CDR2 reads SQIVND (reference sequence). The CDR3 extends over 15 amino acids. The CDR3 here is CASSGDNPGSYEQYF. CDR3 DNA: TGTGCCAGTAGTGGGGACAATCCAGGTTCCTACGAGCAGTACTTC.

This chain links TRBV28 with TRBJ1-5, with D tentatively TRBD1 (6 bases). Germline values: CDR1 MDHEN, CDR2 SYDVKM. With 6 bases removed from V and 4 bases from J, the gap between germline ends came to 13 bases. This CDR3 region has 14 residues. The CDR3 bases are TGTGCCAGCAGGTCGGAGGGGGGGAATCAGCCCCAGCATTTT. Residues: CASRSEGGNQPQHF. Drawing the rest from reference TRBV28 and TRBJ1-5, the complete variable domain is DVKVTQSSRYLVKRTGEKVFLECVQDMDHENMFWYRQDPGLGLRLIYFSYDVKMKEKGDIPEGYSVSREKKERFSLILESASTNQTSMYLCASRSEGGNQPQHFGDGTRLSIL.

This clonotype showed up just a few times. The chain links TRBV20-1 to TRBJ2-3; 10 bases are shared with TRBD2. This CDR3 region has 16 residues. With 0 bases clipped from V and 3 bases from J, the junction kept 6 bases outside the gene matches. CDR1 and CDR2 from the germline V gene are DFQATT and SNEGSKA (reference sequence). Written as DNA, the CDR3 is TGCAGTGCTAGAGAGCCAGCGGGAGGGCGAACAGATACGCAGTATTTT. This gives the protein CSAREPAGGRTDTQYF.

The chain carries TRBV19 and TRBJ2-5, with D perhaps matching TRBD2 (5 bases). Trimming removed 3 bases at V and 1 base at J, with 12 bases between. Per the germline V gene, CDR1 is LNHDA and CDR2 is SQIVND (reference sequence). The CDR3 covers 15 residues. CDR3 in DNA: TGTGCCAGTAGTATTTCAGTCGGGGTCCAAGAGACCCAGTACTTC. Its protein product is CASSISVGVQETQYF.

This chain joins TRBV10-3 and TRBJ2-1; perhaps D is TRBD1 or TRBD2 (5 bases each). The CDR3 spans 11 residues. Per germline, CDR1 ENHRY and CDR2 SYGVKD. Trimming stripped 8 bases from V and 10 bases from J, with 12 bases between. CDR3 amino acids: CAIGGWTEQFF. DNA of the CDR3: TGTGCCATCGGGGGTTGGACCGAGCAGTTCTTC.

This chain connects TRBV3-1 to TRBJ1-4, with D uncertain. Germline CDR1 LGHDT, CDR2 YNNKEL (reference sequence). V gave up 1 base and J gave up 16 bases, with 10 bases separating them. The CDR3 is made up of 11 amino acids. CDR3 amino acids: CASSQGNGRFF. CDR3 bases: TGTGCCAGCAGCCAAGGCAACGGTCGGTTTTTT.

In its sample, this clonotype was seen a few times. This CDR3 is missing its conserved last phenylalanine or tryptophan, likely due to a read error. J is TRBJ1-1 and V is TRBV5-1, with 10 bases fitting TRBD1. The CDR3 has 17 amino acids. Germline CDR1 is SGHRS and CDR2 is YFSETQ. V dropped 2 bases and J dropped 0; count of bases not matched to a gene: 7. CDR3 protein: CASSFEGQGILNTEAFL. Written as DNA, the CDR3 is TGCGCCAGCAGCTTCGAGGGACAGGGGATACTGAACACTGAAGCTTTCCTT.

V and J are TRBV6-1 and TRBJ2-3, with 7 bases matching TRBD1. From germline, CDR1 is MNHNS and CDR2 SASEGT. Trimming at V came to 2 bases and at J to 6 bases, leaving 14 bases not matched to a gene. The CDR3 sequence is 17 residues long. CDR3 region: CASSEFEGARPQDTQYF. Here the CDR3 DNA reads TGTGCCAGCAGTGAATTCGAGGGGGCGCGACCTCAGGATACGCAGTATTTT.

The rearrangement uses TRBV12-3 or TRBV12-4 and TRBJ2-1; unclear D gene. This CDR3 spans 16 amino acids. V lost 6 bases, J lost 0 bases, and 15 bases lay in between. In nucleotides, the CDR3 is TGTGCCAGCAGAAAACAGCCTGGTCTCTCCTACAATGAGCAGTTCTTC. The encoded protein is CASRKQPGLSYNEQFF.

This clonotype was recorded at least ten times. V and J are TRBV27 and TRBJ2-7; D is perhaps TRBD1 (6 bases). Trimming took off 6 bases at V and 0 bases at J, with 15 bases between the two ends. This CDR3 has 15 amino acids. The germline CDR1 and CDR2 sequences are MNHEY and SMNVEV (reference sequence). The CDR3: CASRIGGFSSYEQYF. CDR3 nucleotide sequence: TGTGCCAGCAGAATAGGGGGATTCTCCTCCTACGAGCAGTACTTC.

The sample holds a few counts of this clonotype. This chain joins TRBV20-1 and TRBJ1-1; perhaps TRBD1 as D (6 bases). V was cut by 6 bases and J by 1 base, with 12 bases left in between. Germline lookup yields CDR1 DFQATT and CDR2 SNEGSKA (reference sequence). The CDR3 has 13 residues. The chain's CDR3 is CSAPGQQNTEAFF. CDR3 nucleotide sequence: TGCAGTGCGCCAGGACAGCAGAACACTGAAGCTTTCTTT.

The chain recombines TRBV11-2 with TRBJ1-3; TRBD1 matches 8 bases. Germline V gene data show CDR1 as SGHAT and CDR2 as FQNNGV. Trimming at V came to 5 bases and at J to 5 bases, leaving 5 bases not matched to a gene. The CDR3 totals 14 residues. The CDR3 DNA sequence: TGTGCCAGCAGCAAAGACAGGGGTCGAAACACCATATATTTT. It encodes CASSKDRGRNTIYF.